Listed below are T cell receptor beta chains from one sample, sequenced in a study of T cell changes during pregnancy in multiple sclerosis. Clones were read by immunoSEQ multiplex PCR, and TCRdb kept only the in-frame ones, dropping some. The sample records about 59,000 clones, more than 85% being singletons. The sequenced sample was CD8+ T cells from peripheral blood mononuclear cells, obtained in the third trimester of pregnancy. The receptors come from a female donor with multiple sclerosis, enrolled in a pregnancy study. Each CDR3 is given with its conserved first and last residue. A D gene is named only where the DNA matches it firmly. For some rows the clone size is stated as once, few or many, or as a class when expanded; others skip it.

TRBD1,TRBJ1-2,TRBV5-1,-,TGCGCCAGCAGCTCCCGTCGGACAGGGGGGTACAGGGATGGCTACACCTTC,CASSSRRTGGYRDGYTF
TRBD1,TRBJ1-3,TRBV7-6,-,TGTGCCACCACTCAATCAAGGGGGCCTGGAAACACCATATATTTT,CATTQSRGPGNTIYF
-,TRBJ2-1,TRBV19,-,TGTGCCAGTAGTATAGGGGGGCTCAATGAGCAGTTCTTC,CASSIGGLNEQFF
TRBD1,TRBJ2-7,TRBV19,-,TGTGCCAGTAGTATGGGACAGGACTACGAGCAGTACTTC,CASSMGQDYEQYF
-,TRBJ1-2,TRBV15,-,TGTGCCACCAGCGGCGGGACGATCTATGGCTACACCTTC,CATSGGTIYGYTF
-,TRBJ2-5,TRBV5-4,-,TGTGCCAGCAGCTTGGATCCGGGGGACGGGGAAGAGACCCAGTACTTC,CASSLDPGDGEETQYF
TRBD1,TRBJ2-6,TRBV28,-,TGTGCCAGCACCCCCCGGGACAGGGAACCCGGGGCCAACGTCCTGACTTTC,CASTPRDREPGANVLTF
-,TRBJ1-1,TRBV7-6,-,TGTGCCAGCAGCTTGGGCATGAACACTGAAGCTTTCTTT,CASSLGMNTEAFF
-,TRBJ1-2,TRBV12-5,-,TGTGCTAGTGGTATCGGGAGGGGCTACACCTTC,CASGIGRGYTF
-,TRBJ1-5,TRBV27,-,TGTGCCAGCAGTTTCAGGGGTGTCAATCAGCCCCAGCATTTT,CASSFRGVNQPQHF
TRBD2,TRBJ2-1,TRBV6-6,-,TGTGCCGGCAGTCAAGCGGGGGCCGGATACAATGAGCAGTTCTTC,CAGSQAGAGYNEQFF
-,TRBJ2-3,TRBV28,-,TGTGCCAGCAGTTCGGGGGAGAGGACAGATACGCAGTATTTT,CASSSGERTDTQYF
TRBD2,TRBJ2-1,TRBV12-5,once,TGTGCTAGTGGTTTGAGCCCGGGGGGTTACTACAATGAGCAGTTCTTC,CASGLSPGGYYNEQFF
TRBD2,TRBJ2-2,TRBV7-9,-,TGTGCCAGCAGCTTAGAGACTAGCGTCAATGGCGGGGAGCTGTTTTTT,CASSLETSVNGGELFF
TRBD1,TRBJ1-2,TRBV27,-,TGTGCCAGCAGTCAACAGGGGGTCGCCTATGGCTACACCTTC,CASSQQGVAYGYTF
-,TRBJ2-7,TRBV4-3,-,TGCGCCAGCAGCCAAGAAGGCGGGACCTACGAGCAGTACTTC,CASSQEGGTYEQYF
TRBD1,TRBJ2-6,TRBV11-2,-,TGTGCCAGCAGCACGGCCCCCGGACAGGGCGCTAACGTCCTGACTTTC,CASSTAPGQGANVLTF
-,TRBJ2-7,TRBV2,-,TGTGCCAGCAGACTATCGGGTTTTATCACCTACGAGCAGTACTTC,CASRLSGFITYEQYF
TRBD2,TRBJ2-7,TRBV27,few,TGTGCCAGCAGTTTGGCTCTAGCGGGGAACTACGAGCAGTACTTC,CASSLALAGNYEQYF
-,TRBJ2-7,TRBV7-8,-,TGTGCCAGCACCCCTGGGGGCTCGTCCTACGAGCAGTACTTC,CASTPGGSSYEQYF
-,TRBJ1-2,TRBV6-5,-,TGTGCCAGCAGTCAACAGGGCTTTGGCTACACCTTC,CASSQQGFGYTF
TRBD2,TRBJ2-3,TRBV2,-,TGTGCCAGCAGTGAACTAGCGGGAGGAGATACGCAGTATTTT,CASSELAGGDTQYF
TRBD1,TRBJ1-2,TRBV6-5,-,TGTGCCAGCAGTGAGGGACAGACCTATGGCTACACCTTC,CASSEGQTYGYTF
TRBD1,TRBJ2-1,TRBV25-1,-,TGTGCCAGCAGTGGGCAGGGGGCTTACAATGAGCAGTTCTTC,CASSGQGAYNEQFF
-,TRBJ2-7,TRBV2,-,TGTGCCAGCAGGTCTACTTTGAGGGAGCAGTACTTC,CASRSTLREQYF
-,TRBJ2-7,TRBV27,-,TGTGCCAGCAGTCGTCGCGGGCATAGCTCCTACGAGCAGTACTTC,CASSRRGHSSYEQYF
TRBD2,TRBJ2-5,TRBV27,once,TGTGCCAGCAGTCTGACTAGCGGGGAGACCCAGTACTTC,CASSLTSGETQYF
-,TRBJ1-1,TRBV19,-,TGTGCCAGTACCCTTGGCGGGGGGGTGACTGAAGCTTTCTTT,CASTLGGGVTEAFF
TRBD1,TRBJ2-4,TRBV19,-,TGTGCCAGCACAGGGGGCGGGACCAAAAACATTCAGTACTTC,CASTGGGTKNIQYF
TRBD2,TRBJ2-7,TRBV4-2,-,TGTGCCAGCAGCCAGGGTCTAGCGGGAGGGCCCGACGAGCAGTACTTC,CASSQGLAGGPDEQYF
TRBD2,TRBJ2-6,TRBV13,-,TGTGCCAGCAGCTTAGAGCGGGAGCCCCTCGATGGGGCCAACGTCCTGACTTTC,CASSLEREPLDGANVLTF
-,TRBJ2-1,TRBV4-3,-,TGCGCCAGCAGCCAAGCCCACCAAGGCCTCGGGAATGAGCAGTTCTTC,CASSQAHQGLGNEQFF
TRBD2,TRBJ2-1,TRBV5-1,once,TGCGCCAGCAGCTTGGCAGGGCTGGGACTAGCCCCCTCTAGCTCCTACAATGAGCAGTTCTTC,CASSLAGLGLAPSSSYNEQFF
TRBD1,TRBJ1-3,TRBV9,few,TGTGCCAGCAGCCCAGGACAGGTTCCTTCTGGAAACACCATATATTTT,CASSPGQVPSGNTIYF
-,TRBJ2-1,TRBV5-8,-,TGTGCCAGCAGCTATACCGGACTCCACAATGAGCAGTTCTTC,CASSYTGLHNEQFF
-,TRBJ2-7,TRBV7-8,-,TGTGCCAGCAGCTATAGCGGTACCTCCTACGAGCAGTACTTC,CASSYSGTSYEQYF
-,TRBJ2-1,TRBV4-2,-,TGTGCCAGCAGCCACCCAGGGTTGGCCAATGAGCAGTTCTTC,CASSHPGLANEQFF
TRBD1,TRBJ1-1,TRBV29-1,few,TGCAGCGTGCCGACAGGGTCGGTAGCTTTCTTT,CSVPTGSVAFF
-,TRBJ2-1,TRBV29-1,once,TGCAGCGCGGGACTCTTAGTCCATGAGCAGTTCTTC,CSAGLLVHEQFF
TRBD1,TRBJ2-1,TRBV28,-,TGTGCCAGCAGTCCGAGGACAGGGAAGGGCAATGAGCAGTTCTTC,CASSPRTGKGNEQFF
TRBD1,TRBJ2-7,TRBV28,-,TGTGCCAGCAGGCCCGGGGCGGACAGGGGGGTCTACGAGCAGTACTTC,CASRPGADRGVYEQYF
TRBD1,TRBJ2-7,TRBV13,-,TGTGCCAGCAGTTCCGGGACAGCCATCTCCTACGAGCAGTACTTC,CASSSGTAISYEQYF
-,TRBJ1-2,TRBV27,-,TGTGCCAGCAGTTTATCCCTATCCTCGGGGGGGAGGGTTTATGGCTACACCTTC,CASSLSLSSGGRVYGYTF